Below are 7 T cell receptor beta chains sequenced from a single sample in a study of blood T cell repertoires in COVID-19. The data were produced by immunoSEQ multiplex PCR, yet TCRdb's version contains in-frame clones alone and is incomplete. Among under 110,000 clones listed, more than 70% were seen once. Sample: peripheral blood. These receptors came from a woman in her 30s with acute or convalescent COVID-19.

The chain is built from TRBV21-1 and TRBJ1-1. TRBV21-1 is a known pseudogene. CDR3 size: 19 residues. CDR3 loop: CASSKEGTAGRFLDTEAFF. The CDR3, as DNA: TGTGCCAGCAGCAAAGAAGGTACGGCAGGGAGGTTCTTGGACACTGAAGCTTTCTTT.

This chain connects TRBV5-6 to TRBJ2-2; no reliable D call. V lost 0 bases and J 8 bases, leaving 17 bases between the germline ends. Germline V lookup: CDR1 SGHDT, CDR2 YYEEEE. This CDR3 has 16 amino acids. The CDR3 bases are TGTGCCAGCAGCTTGGGGCGGAAAGATCATCGTGGGGAGCTGTTTTTT. It is translated as CASSLGRKDHRGELFF.

This clone was counted ten times or more. The CDR3 loop reads CASNGGQGVTGELFF. The CDR3, as DNA: TGTGCCAGCAATGGGGGACAGGGGGTCACCGGGGAGCTGTTTTTT. The chain uses TRBV2 and TRBJ2-2; 11 bases are a match to TRBD1. The CDR3 has 15 amino acids. Germline CDR1 is SNHLY and CDR2 is FYNNEI. Trimming at V came to 7 bases and at J to 4 bases, leaving 5 bases not matched to a gene.

The chain couples TRBV27 to TRBJ2-1; 8 bases match TRBD1. Germline lookup yields CDR1 MNHEY and CDR2 SMNVEV (reference sequence). J was trimmed by 9 bases and V by 3 bases; bases with no gene match: 4. This CDR3 region has 13 residues. The CDR3: CASSLFDRGEQFF. The CDR3 DNA is TGTGCCAGCAGTTTGTTTGACAGGGGTGAGCAGTTCTTC.

The gene calls are TRBV7-9 and TRBJ2-7; 8 nucleotides match TRBD1. Germline loops: CDR1 SEHNR, CDR2 FQNEAQ (reference sequence). The junction had 8 bases not matched to a gene; V was cut back by 3 bases and J by 1 base. The CDR3 is 16 residues long. CDR3 sequence (DNA): TGTGCCAGCAGCTTCACCGGGACAGGACAATCCTACGAGCAGTACTTC. Residues: CASSFTGTGQSYEQYF.

The gene calls are TRBV14 and TRBJ2-6; 7 nucleotides line up with TRBD1. With 4 bases clipped from V and 4 bases from J, the junction kept 7 bases outside the gene matches. CDR1 SGHDN and CDR2 FVKESK come from the germline V gene. This CDR3 has 16 residues. CDR3 nucleotides: TGTGCCAGCAGCCGTTACAGGGGCTCGGGGGCCAACGTCCTGACTTTC. As protein: CASSRYRGSGANVLTF.

The V gene is TRBV6-2 or TRBV6-3, the J gene TRBJ2-3, with 15 nucleotides matching TRBD2. J was trimmed by 4 bases and V by 4 bases; bases with no gene match: 12. The CDR3 is 19 residues long. CDR1 and CDR2 from the germline V gene are MNHEY and SVGEGT. DNA for the CDR3: TGTGCCAGCAGTTCCGCCCCCGGGACTAGCGGGGGGATGGCAGATACGCAGTATTTT. Protein: CASSSAPGTSGGMADTQYF.